This TCR beta chain was obtained from a study of cytotoxic CD8 clonotypes in ibrutinib-treated CLL (dated by TCRdb to the early 2020s). About the full investigation: The cohort included about 15 treatment-naive and some 10 relapsed/refractory patients; some 18 were IGHV unmutated. Cryopreserved peripheral blood mononuclear cells were collected before treatment, at response, and at either disease progression or sustained remission. Responses were partial in some 24 patients and complete in 2; after median around 72 months follow-up, about 14 stayed in remission and around 12 progressed. On average, each sample had some 250,000 productive templates and 100,000 or so productive rearrangements. Response samples were taken after a median of 12 months on treatment, ranging from roughly 6 to 36 months. Longitudinal samples were available for 26 of the 86 trial participants.

The germline V gene specifies MGHRA as CDR1 and YSYEKL as CDR2. CDR3 length: 13 amino acids, cysteine to phenylalanine. CDR3 DNA is the only sequence kept; it has 39 bases, read in frame from the first base. V gives up 4 bases and J gives up 1 base, and the segment between their germline ends measures 5 bases. For TCR beta library preparation, approximately 2.2 micrograms of genomic DNA were isolated from cryopreserved PBMCs. Longitudinal blood samples from CLL patients on ibrutinib monotherapy underwent high-throughput TCR beta sequencing. The patients were enrolled in a single-center, open-label phase 2 trial of ibrutinib monotherapy. On this clone: What antigen it recognizes has not been identified. Base qualities are not recorded, but no much larger clone differs from it by a single base.

A MiSeq instrument was used for deep resolution sequencing, which targeted depths ranging from 1 in 1 million up to 1 in 200,000 T cells, with coverage averaging 10x for each clonotype. The immunoSEQ hsTCRB Kit was used to generate the TCR beta libraries. Per the source publication's procedure: Data were analyzed with ImmunoSEQ Data Assistant and ImmunoSEQ Analyzer, with V, D and J genes assigned per IMGT definitions. Clonality, with values ranging from 0 to 1, was calculated as one minus the normalized Shannon entropy of productive rearrangement frequencies. Only overrepresented clonotypes making up at least 0.05% of each patient's repertoire were included in the public clonotype analysis. About a dozen repertoires from age-matched healthy donors, obtained from immuneACCESS, served as clonality controls. TCRdb provides this immuneACCESS table in a form limited to in-frame rearrangements. Some clones are lacking; in checked studies, under half of them reflect an unresolved V gene, and why the rest are absent is not known. Clone size and V and J calls were adopted from that table, with D and trimming inferred from the DNA. The sample table holds over 70,000 clones, of which 70% to 90% were seen once. The ten top clones hold roughly 5% of the sample.

Points the paper makes about the study in general: Baseline clonality was found to be higher than that of age-matched healthy donors and was strongly correlated with circulating CD8+ T-cell counts. Public clonotypes were rare and either contracted or stayed stable during treatment, and the rise in clonality at ibrutinib response reflected the expansion of private clonotypes. Lymph node repertoires were not examined, and the timing of sampling was not matched between patients in sustained remission and those whose disease progressed. Clonality rose at ibrutinib response, remained stable during sustained remission, and dropped back toward baseline at progression.

The rearranged chain carries TRBV4-1 and TRBJ2-1, with the D gene call left open. Sequencing used PBMCs, obtained before ibrutinib treatment. The sequence came from a human donor with chronic lymphocytic leukemia. The CDR3 here reads CASSLRSYNEQFF. Here is the DNA: TGCGCCAGCAGCCTCCGGTCCTACAATGAGCAGTTCTTC.